A single sample gave rise to the 8 T cell receptor beta chains below, sequenced in a study of technical replicates of blood from several donors (dated by TCRdb to the late 2010s). The method behind the library was the immunoSEQ multiplex PCR assay. Imported from immuneACCESS, the table was reduced by TCRdb to in-frame sequences with V and J called. These copies leave out some clones; in studies compared against another copy, an unresolved V gene accounts for under half, and the cause of the remainder is not known. Within this sample are around 85,000 clones, with 85% to 95% of them counted one time only. The ten largest clones capture 0.2% to 0.3% of the sample. The sequencing input was T cells isolated from PBMCs. The source of these receptors is a human donor in good health.

This chain links TRBV5-1 with TRBJ1-1; 8 bases are a match to TRBD1. Looked up from germline, CDR1 is SGHRS and CDR2 is YFSETQ. The CDR3 has 12 amino acids. With V trimmed by 4 bases and J by 12 bases, 8 bases remained unmatched. CDR3 protein: CASSPDRGATFF. The DNA of the CDR3 is TGCGCCAGCAGCCCTGACAGGGGCGCTACTTTCTTT.

In DNA form, the CDR3 reads TGTGCCAGTCTCGACGGGTCCTACGAGCAGTACTTC. Translation: CASLDGSYEQYF. The chain recombines TRBV28 with TRBJ2-7; D not certain. Germline-derived CDR1 and CDR2 are MDHEN and SYDVKM. The CDR3 runs 12 residues. Deletions cut 9 bases from V and 1 base from J, with 10 bases between.

The rearrangement uses TRBV5-1 and TRBJ2-7, with 9 bases matching TRBD2. CDR3 length: 13 amino acids. V gave up 4 bases and J gave up 5 bases; unmatched junction bases: 4. CDR1 is SGHRS, CDR2 YFSETQ, per germline. The CDR3: CASSLRTSDEQYF. The CDR3, as DNA: TGCGCCAGCAGCCTGCGGACTAGCGACGAGCAGTACTTC.

The CDR3 reads CASSVSILSPIADTQYF. In DNA, the CDR3 is TGTGCCAGCAGCGTATCCATACTTAGCCCCATCGCAGATACGCAGTATTTT. The rearrangement uses TRBV9 and TRBJ2-3, with D hard to call. The germline CDR1 and CDR2 sequences are SGDLS and YYNGEE. The ends were cut back, 1 base at V and 4 bases at J, with 19 bases in the middle. The CDR3 totals 17 residues.

This chain connects TRBV6-6 to TRBJ2-3, with 8 positions matching TRBD1. Germline V gene lookup returns CDR1 MNHNY and CDR2 SVGAGI (reference sequence). The V and J ends lost 0 bases and 4 bases, in that order; junction bases with no gene match: 3. The CDR3 length is 15 residues. The CDR3 nucleotides are TGTGCCAGCAGTTACTCTAGACAGGGGTCAGATACGCAGTATTTT. Protein: CASSYSRQGSDTQYF.

The genes are TRBV5-1 and TRBJ2-1; 10 nucleotides match TRBD2. Germline CDR1 reads SGHRS; CDR2 reads YFSETQ. V lost 0 bases and J lost 1; bases outside the gene matches: 10. There are 19 residues in the CDR3. The CDR3 reads CASSLVSSGRKKSYNEQFF. CDR3 DNA sequence: TGCGCCAGCAGCTTGGTGTCTAGCGGGAGAAAGAAATCCTACAATGAGCAGTTCTTC.

This sequence joins TRBV2 and TRBJ1-2; D call uncertain. The CDR3 consists of 13 residues. Trimming cost V 7 bases and J 3 bases, with 12 bases left between them. CDR1 is SNHLY and CDR2 is FYNNEI in the germline V gene. For the CDR3, the DNA is TGTGCCAGCAAGAGCGGACCGGACTATGGCTACACCTTC. It yields the protein CASKSGPDYGYTF.

The V and J genes are TRBV6-5 and TRBJ1-1, with 8 bases lining up with TRBD1. V shed 0 bases, J shed 5 bases, and the junction held 8 bases outside the gene matches. CDR3 length: 16 amino acids. Per germline, CDR1 MNHEY and CDR2 SVGAGI. The CDR3 DNA is TGTGCCAGCAGTTACTCTAGAGGACAGGGAGGAACTGAAGCTTTCTTT. Translating gives CASSYSRGQGGTEAFF.